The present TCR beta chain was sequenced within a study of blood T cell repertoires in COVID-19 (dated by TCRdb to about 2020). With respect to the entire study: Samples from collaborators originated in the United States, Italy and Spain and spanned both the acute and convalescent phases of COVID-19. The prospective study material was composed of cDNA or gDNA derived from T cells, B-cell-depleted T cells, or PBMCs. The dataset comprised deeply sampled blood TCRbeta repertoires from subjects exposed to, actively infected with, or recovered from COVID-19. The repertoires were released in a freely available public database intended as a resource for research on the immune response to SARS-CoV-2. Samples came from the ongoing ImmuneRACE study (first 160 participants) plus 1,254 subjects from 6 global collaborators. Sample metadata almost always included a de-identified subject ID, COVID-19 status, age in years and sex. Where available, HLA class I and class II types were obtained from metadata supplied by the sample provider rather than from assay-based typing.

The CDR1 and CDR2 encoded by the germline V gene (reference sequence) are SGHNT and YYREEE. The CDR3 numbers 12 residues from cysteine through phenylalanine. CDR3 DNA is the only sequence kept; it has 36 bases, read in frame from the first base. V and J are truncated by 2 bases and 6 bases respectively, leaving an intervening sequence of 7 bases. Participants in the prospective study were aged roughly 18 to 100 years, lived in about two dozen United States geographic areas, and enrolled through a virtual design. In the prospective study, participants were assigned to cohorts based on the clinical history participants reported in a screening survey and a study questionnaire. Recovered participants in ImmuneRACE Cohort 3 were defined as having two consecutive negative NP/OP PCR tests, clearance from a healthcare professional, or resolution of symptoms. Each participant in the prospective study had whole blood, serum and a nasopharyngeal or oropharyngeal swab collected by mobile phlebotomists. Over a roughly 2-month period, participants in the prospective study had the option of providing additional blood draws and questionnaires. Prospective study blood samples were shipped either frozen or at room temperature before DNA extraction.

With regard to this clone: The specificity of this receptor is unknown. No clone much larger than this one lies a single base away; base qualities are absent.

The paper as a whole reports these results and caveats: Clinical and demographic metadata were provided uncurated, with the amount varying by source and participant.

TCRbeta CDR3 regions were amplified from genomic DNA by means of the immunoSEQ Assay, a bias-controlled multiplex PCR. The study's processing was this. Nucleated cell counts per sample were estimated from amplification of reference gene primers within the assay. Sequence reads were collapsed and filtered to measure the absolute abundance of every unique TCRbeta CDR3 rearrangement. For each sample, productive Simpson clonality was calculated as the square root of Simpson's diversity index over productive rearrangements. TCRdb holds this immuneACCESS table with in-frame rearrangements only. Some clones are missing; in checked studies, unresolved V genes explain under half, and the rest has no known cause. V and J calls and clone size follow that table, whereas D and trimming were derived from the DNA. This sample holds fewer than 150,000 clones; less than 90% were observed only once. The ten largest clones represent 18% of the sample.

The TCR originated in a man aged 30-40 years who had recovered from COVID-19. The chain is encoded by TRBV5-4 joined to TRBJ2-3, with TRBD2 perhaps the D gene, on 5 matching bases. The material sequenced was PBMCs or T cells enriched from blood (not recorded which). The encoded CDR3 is CASSLGGDTQYF. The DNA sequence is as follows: TGTGCCAGCAGCTTAGGCGGGGATACGCAGTATTTT.